A single sample is the source of the 26 T cell receptor beta chains below, sequenced in a study of blood T cell repertoires in COVID-19 (dated by TCRdb to the early 2020s). Libraries were built with the immunoSEQ multiplex PCR assay. TCRdb holds this immuneACCESS table with in-frame rearrangements only. Some clones are missing; in checked studies, unresolved V genes explain under half, and the rest has no known cause. Present in this sample are under 150,000 clones, around nine tenths of which were seen just once. The ten most abundant clones make up roughly 4.8% of the sample. Sequenced input: peripheral blood. These receptors all come from a man aged 60 to 75 with COVID-19, enrolled during active disease.

The gene calls are TRBV10-1 and TRBJ1-4; D gene unclear. V lost 4 bases and J 5 bases, leaving 8 bases between the germline ends. The CDR3 is 13 amino acids. Per the germline V gene, CDR1 is WNHNN and CDR2 is SYGVQD (reference sequence). CDR3 loop: CASSVTENEKLFF. The CDR3 DNA sequence: TGCGCCAGCAGTGTAACGGAGAATGAAAAACTGTTTTTT.

This clone was counted a single time. The rearrangement joins TRBV24-1 to TRBJ1-5; maybe TRBD1 (5 bases). The CDR3 spans 15 residues. Trimming pared 3 bases from V and 3 bases from J, leaving 11 bases between. The germline V gene encodes CDR1 KGHDR and CDR2 SFDVKD. The CDR3 nucleotides read TGTGCCACCAGTGATACCCGACAGCCCAATCAGCCCCAGCATTTT. It yields the protein CATSDTRQPNQPQHF.

In regard to this clone: One end of the junction fails to match germline, which may point to a read error. The rearrangement joins TRBV5-4 to TRBJ2-5, with TRBD1 matching 8 bases. CDR1 and CDR2 (germline): SGHNT, YYREEE (reference sequence). This CDR3 is built from 13 residues. The chain's CDR3 is CASSLDRAETQYF. The CDR3, as DNA: TGTGCCAGCAGTTTGGACAGGGCAGAGACCCAGTACTTC.

The rearrangement uses TRBV11-3 and TRBJ2-2, with D perhaps matching TRBD1 (6 bases). Germline CDR1 reads SGHNT; CDR2 reads YENEEA. Trimming removed 6 bases at V and 0 bases at J, with 14 bases between. There are 16 residues in the CDR3. The CDR3 region is CASRRGGLANTGELFF. CDR3 bases: TGTGCCAGCAGAAGAGGGGGTTTGGCGAACACCGGGGAGCTGTTTTTT. Together with reference TRBV11-3 and TRBJ2-2, the CDR3 gives the full variable domain: EAGVVQSPRYKIIEKKQPVAFWCNPISGHNTLYWYLQNLGQGPELLIRYENEEAVDDSQLPKDRFSAERLKGVDSTLKIQPAELGDSAVYLCASRRGGLANTGELFFGEGSRLTVL.

V usage is TRBV3-1 (or the pseudogene TRBV3-2) and J usage is TRBJ2-1, with a possible D match to TRBD2 (8 bases). Trimming took 5 bases from V and 5 from J, leaving 22 bases between them. Germline V lookup: CDR1 LGHDT, CDR2 YNNKEL (reference sequence). The length of the CDR3 is 17 residues. The CDR3 DNA sequence: TGTGCCAGCAGCTCCCCACAGGGGACTAGGGGTGACAATGAGCAGTTCTTC. Translating it yields CASSSPQGTRGDNEQFF.

The V call is TRBV7-9, the J call TRBJ1-2; TRBD1 might be the D (5 bases). V gave up 2 bases and J gave up 3 bases, with 13 bases separating them. The germline gives CDR1 SEHNR, CDR2 FQNEAQ (reference sequence). This CDR3 is 15 amino acids long. CDR3 nucleotides: TGTGCCAGCAGCTTACCCGGGACGGGAGACTATGGCTACACCTTC. Protein product: CASSLPGTGDYGYTF.

The genes are TRBV5-4 and TRBJ2-5, with a possible D match to TRBD2 (5 bases). V gave up 1 base and J gave up 1 base, with 14 bases separating them. CDR3 length equals 16 residues. CDR1 and CDR2 from the germline V gene are SGHNT and YYREEE (reference sequence). The CDR3 DNA reads TGTGCCAGCAGCTTGTCGCTAGCATTCGCCCAAGAGACCCAGTACTTC. It encodes CASSLSLAFAQETQYF.

The chain employs TRBV7-9 and TRBJ2-3, with 9 bases identical to TRBD2. Germline V gene lookup returns CDR1 SEHNR and CDR2 FQNEAQ (reference sequence). With V trimmed by 5 bases and J by 2 bases, 11 bases remained unmatched. The CDR3 length is 17 residues. CDR3 in amino acids: CASSPPPTSGDTDTQYF. In DNA, the CDR3 is TGTGCCAGCAGCCCGCCCCCGACTAGCGGTGACACAGATACGCAGTATTTT.

This clone was found once. The genes are TRBV7-6 and TRBJ2-2; TRBD1 aligns across 7 bases. The CDR3 has 16 residues. J gave up 3 bases and V 5 bases, and 9 bases lay outside the gene matches. Per germline, CDR1 SGHVS and CDR2 FNYEAQ. CDR3 amino acids: CASSRQGGADTGELFF. Here the CDR3 DNA reads TGTGCCAGCAGCCGCCAAGGGGGCGCGGACACCGGGGAGCTGTTTTTT. Together with reference TRBV7-6 and TRBJ2-2, the CDR3 gives the full variable domain: GAGVSQSPRYKVTKRGQDVALRCDPISGHVSLYWYRQALGQGPEFLTYFNYEAQQDKSGLPNDRFSAERPEGSISTLTIQRTEQRDSAMYRCASSRQGGADTGELFFGEGSRLTVL.

The V call is TRBV2, the J call TRBJ2-7; possible D gene TRBD1, 6 bases. The V and J ends lost 4 bases and 3 bases respectively, with 13 bases between them. The CDR3 is 14 residues long. Germline lookup yields CDR1 SNHLY and CDR2 FYNNEI. The CDR3 protein is CASSASGTHYEQYF. The CDR3, as DNA: TGTGCCAGCAGTGCTTCCGGGACACACTACGAGCAGTACTTC.

This chain joins TRBV2 and TRBJ1-2; the D is unclear. The CDR3 loop spans 16 amino acids. Germline lookup yields CDR1 SNHLY and CDR2 FYNNEI. V was clipped by 0 bases and J by 5 bases, with 16 bases between them. Here the CDR3 reads CASSEAPQGSFYGYTF. The CDR3 DNA is TGTGCCAGCAGTGAAGCCCCCCAAGGTAGCTTTTATGGCTACACCTTC.

The rearrangement links TRBV9 to TRBJ1-2, with TRBD1 as a possible D gene (5 bases). Per germline, CDR1 SGDLS and CDR2 YYNGEE. CDR3 length equals 14 residues. Trimming cost V 0 bases and J 4 bases, with 10 bases left between them. The DNA for the CDR3 is TGTGCCAGCAGCGTAGATGGGGGGGGCTATGGCTACACCTTC. Translated: CASSVDGGGYGYTF. The variable domain in full, completed from reference TRBV9 and TRBJ1-2, reads DSGVTQTPKHLITATGQRVTLRCSPRSGDLSVYWYQQSLDQGLQFLIQYYNGEERAKGNILERFSAQQFPDLHSELNLSSLELGDSALYFCASSVDGGGYGYTFGSGTRLTVV.

The chain carries TRBV5-1 and TRBJ1-4; D is ambiguous. Germline-derived CDR1 and CDR2 are SGHRS and YFSETQ. The CDR3 has 14 residues. Trimming removed 4 bases from V and 0 bases from J, with 7 bases in between. CDR3 DNA: TGCGCCAGCAGCCCGGTTTCAACTAATGAAAAACTGTTTTTT. Its translation: CASSPVSTNEKLFF.

This clone showed up just once. The DNA for the CDR3 is TGTGCCAGCAGTCTTGCGCAGGGCTATGGCTACACCTTC. It specifies CASSLAQGYGYTF. The chain carries TRBV12-3 or TRBV12-4 and TRBJ1-2; D is possibly TRBD1 (5 bases). This CDR3 spans 13 amino acids. Trimming stripped 5 bases from V and 4 bases from J, with 11 bases between.

This clone showed up just a few times. The chain is built from TRBV7-9 and TRBJ2-3, with D uncertain. In germline, CDR1 is SEHNR, CDR2 FQNEAQ (reference sequence). The germline V and J ends were trimmed by 2 bases and 5 bases, with 5 bases remaining between them. The CDR3 runs to 12 residues. The CDR3 sequence: CASSLWRDTQYF. The DNA for the CDR3 is TGTGCCAGCAGCTTATGGAGAGATACGCAGTATTTT. The full variable domain, its missing parts supplied by reference TRBV7-9 and TRBJ2-3, is DTGVSQNPRHKITKRGQNVTFRCDPISEHNRLYWYRQTLGQGPEFLTYFQNEAQLEKSRLLSDRFSAERPKGSFSTLEIQRTEQGDSAMYLCASSLWRDTQYFGPGTRLTVL.

The chain recombines TRBV6-6 with TRBJ1-6; 7 bases match TRBD1. Trimming at V came to 0 bases and at J to 10 bases, leaving 6 bases not matched to a gene. Germline V gene data show CDR1 as MNHNY and CDR2 as SVGAGI (reference sequence). The CDR3 runs to 15 residues. CDR3 loop: CASSYSRGKGSPLHF. The CDR3 nucleotides are TGTGCCAGCAGTTACTCCAGGGGGAAGGGATCACCCCTCCACTTT.

This clone was seen a handful of times. The V call is TRBV19, the J call TRBJ1-2; 9 bases map to TRBD1. The CDR3 covers 18 residues. Germline lookup yields CDR1 LNHDA and CDR2 SQIVND (reference sequence). After removal of 3 bases from V and 5 bases from J, the junction contained 16 bases not matched to a gene. The CDR3 reads CASSIGTGGRRGVYGYTF. CDR3 coding DNA: TGTGCCAGTAGTATCGGTACAGGGGGCAGGCGTGGGGTATATGGCTACACCTTC.

The chain combines TRBV25-1 with TRBJ1-2; 7 bases line up with TRBD1. The CDR3 is 13 residues long. The germline V gene encodes CDR1 MGHDK and CDR2 SYGVNS. Trimming cost V 5 bases and J 7 bases; bases outside gene matches: 7. The CDR3 nucleotides read TGTGCCAGCAGTTTTAAGGGGGCGCTTGGCTACACCTTC. Protein product: CASSFKGALGYTF.

The gene calls are TRBV11-2 and TRBJ2-2; possible D gene TRBD2, 6 bases. CDR1 is SGHAT, CDR2 FQNNGV, per germline. The CDR3 has 18 amino acids. The germline V and J ends were trimmed by 4 bases and 0 bases, with 18 bases remaining between them. The CDR3 sequence: CASSSIRRGRTNTGELFF. The CDR3 DNA is TGTGCCAGCAGCTCAATACGGAGGGGTCGGACGAACACCGGGGAGCTGTTTTTT.

This chain connects TRBV27 to TRBJ1-1; D may be TRBD1 (5 bases). The germline V and J ends were trimmed by 5 bases and 7 bases, with 14 bases remaining between them. Germline V gives CDR1 MNHEY, CDR2 SMNVEV (reference sequence). The CDR3 totals 13 residues. CDR3 region: CASSPGGGGEAFF. The CDR3 region has the DNA TGTGCCAGCAGTCCGGGGGGTGGGGGTGAAGCTTTCTTT.

The chain is built from TRBV19 and TRBJ2-3, with 10 positions matching TRBD1. The junction had 6 bases not matched to a gene; V was cut back by 6 bases and J by 6 bases. The CDR3 runs 14 residues. Germline assignment: CDR1 LNHDA and CDR2 SQIVND (reference sequence). The CDR3 DNA reads TGTGCCAGTAGCACGACAGGGGGCCCGGATACGCAGTATTTT. Translating it yields CASSTTGGPDTQYF.

The sample holds one count of this clone. V is TRBV15 and J is TRBJ2-5, with 8 positions matching TRBD1. Germline trimming cut 4 bases from V and 1 base from J; bases unmatched to any gene: 17. In germline, CDR1 is LNHNV, CDR2 YYDKDF (reference sequence). The length of the CDR3 is 19 residues. The CDR3 region has the DNA TGTGCCACCAGCACCCCCCGGCAGGGGGCCCAGCAGAGCCAAGAGACCCAGTACTTC. It encodes CATSTPRQGAQQSQETQYF. Using reference TRBV15 and TRBJ2-5 for the parts outside the CDR3, the full variable domain is DAMVIQNPRYQVTQFGKPVTLSCSQTLNHNVMYWYQQKSSQAPKLLFHYYDKDFNNEADTPDNFQSRRPNTSFCFLDIRSPGLGDTAMYLCATSTPRQGAQQSQETQYFGPGTRLLVL.

The chain couples TRBV4-1 to TRBJ2-1, with 9 bases matching TRBD1. Per germline, CDR1 MGHRA and CDR2 YSYEKL. The V gene end was trimmed by 5 bases and the J gene end by 1 base; junction bases not matched to a gene: 3. The CDR3 has 15 amino acids. CDR3 sequence reads: CASSKGTGSYNEQFF. CDR3 DNA: TGCGCCAGCAGCAAAGGGACAGGGTCCTACAATGAGCAGTTCTTC.

The chain carries TRBV6-1 and TRBJ1-2; D might be TRBD1 (5 bases). Germline V gene data show CDR1 as MNHNS and CDR2 as SASEGT. This CDR3 is built from 16 residues. V lost 1 base, J lost 4 bases, and 16 bases lay in between. The CDR3 protein is CASSEGLSLDTYGYTF. In nucleotides, the CDR3 is TGTGCCAGCAGTGAAGGTCTGTCTCTGGACACCTATGGCTACACCTTC.

The chain combines TRBV21-1 with TRBJ2-3; the table's D call, TRBD1, was not checked against the DNA. TRBV21-1 is an annotated pseudogene. The CDR3 spans 19 residues. The CDR3 region has the DNA TGTGCCAGCAGCCCCCCGACAGGGGGTTGTTTTCGTGGCACAGATACGCAGTATTTT. Translating it yields CASSPPTGGCFRGTDTQYF.

As to this clone: This may arise from a read error, as a much more abundant clone is one base away. This sample includes further DNA sequences coding for the same CDR3. This chain uses TRBV11-2 with TRBJ1-1, with 10 positions matching TRBD1. Germline CDR1 and CDR2: SGHAT and FQNNGV. J lost 5 bases, V lost 4 bases, and 4 bases had no gene match. The CDR3 loop spans 14 amino acids. The CDR3 sequence is CASSSRQGATEAFF. The CDR3 DNA sequence: TGTGCCAGCAGCTCCCGACAGGGGGCGACTGAAGCTTTCTTT.